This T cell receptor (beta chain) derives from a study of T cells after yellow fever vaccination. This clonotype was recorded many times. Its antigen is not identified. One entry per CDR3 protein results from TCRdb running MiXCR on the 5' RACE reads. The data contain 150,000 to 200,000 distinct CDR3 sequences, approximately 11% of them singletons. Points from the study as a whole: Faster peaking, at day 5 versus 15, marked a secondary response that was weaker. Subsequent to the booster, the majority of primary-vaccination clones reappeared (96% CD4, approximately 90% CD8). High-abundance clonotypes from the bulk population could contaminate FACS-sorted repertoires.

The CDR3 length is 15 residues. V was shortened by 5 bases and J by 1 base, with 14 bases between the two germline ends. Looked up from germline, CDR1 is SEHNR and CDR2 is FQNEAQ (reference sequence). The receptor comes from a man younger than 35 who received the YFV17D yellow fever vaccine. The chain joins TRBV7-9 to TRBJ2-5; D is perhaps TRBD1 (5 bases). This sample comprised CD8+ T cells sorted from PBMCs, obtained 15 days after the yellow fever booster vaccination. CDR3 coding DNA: TGTGCCAGCAGCCCTCCCTTGACAGCCCAAGAGACCCAGTACTTC. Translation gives CASSPPLTAQETQYF. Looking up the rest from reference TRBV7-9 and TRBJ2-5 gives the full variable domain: DTGVSQNPRHKITKRGQNVTFRCDPISEHNRLYWYRQTLGQGPEFLTYFQNEAQLEKSRLLSDRFSAERPKGSFSTLEIQRTEQGDSAMYLCASSPPLTAQETQYFGPGTRLLVL.